A selection of T cell receptor beta chains follows, all from one sample in a study of control samples from healthy donors and cancer patients. Method: immunoSEQ multiplex PCR; TCRdb's copy keeps in-frame clones and lacks some. The sample records fewer than 85,000 clones, about nine tenths being singletons. Input material: blood. These receptors were taken from a young man in good health. CDR3s include the opening cysteine and the closing phenylalanine or tryptophan. Fields, in order: CDR3 protein, CDR3 DNA, V gene, clone size, D gene, J gene. D genes are given only for firm matches. Where a row states a size, it is once, few, many or the class of an expanded clone; other rows omit it.

CDR3aa: CASSQDQAHEQYF
CDR3nt: TGTGCCAGCAGCCAAGATCAGGCCCACGAGCAGTACTTC
v_gene: TRBV3-1/TRBV3-2
abundance: -
d_gene: -
j_gene: TRBJ2-7

CDR3aa: CASSPAANYGYTF
CDR3nt: TGTGCCAGCAGCCCGGCAGCTAACTATGGCTACACCTTC
v_gene: TRBV7-9
abundance: -
d_gene: -
j_gene: TRBJ1-2

CDR3aa: CASSFGIHARGSGTDTQYF
CDR3nt: TGCGCCAGCAGCTTTGGGATTCACGCGAGGGGCTCGGGCACAGATACGCAGTATTTT
v_gene: TRBV5-1
abundance: -
d_gene: -
j_gene: TRBJ2-3

CDR3aa: CASSSARDSVSDSPLHF
CDR3nt: TGTGCCAGCAGCTCCGCCAGGGACAGCGTATCGGATTCACCCCTCCACTTT
v_gene: TRBV13
abundance: -
d_gene: TRBD1
j_gene: TRBJ1-6

CDR3aa: CASSLDREIYEQYF
CDR3nt: TGCGCCAGCAGCTTGGACAGGGAGATCTACGAGCAGTACTTC
v_gene: TRBV5-1
abundance: once
d_gene: -
j_gene: TRBJ2-7

CDR3aa: CASSLRGQGNTEAFF
CDR3nt: TGTGCCAGCAGCTTAAGGGGTCAGGGGAACACTGAAGCTTTCTTT
v_gene: TRBV7-3
abundance: -
d_gene: -
j_gene: TRBJ1-1

CDR3aa: CASSILRGAGPQHF
CDR3nt: TGTGCCAGCAGTATTCTCCGAGGGGCCGGGCCCCAGCATTTT
v_gene: TRBV27
abundance: -
d_gene: -
j_gene: TRBJ1-5

CDR3aa: CASSLSPKATGLGSNQPQHF
CDR3nt: TGTGCCAGCAGTTTATCCCCCAAAGCGACAGGGCTCGGTAGCAATCAGCCCCAGCATTTT
v_gene: TRBV28
abundance: -
d_gene: TRBD1
j_gene: TRBJ1-5

CDR3aa: CASSLPDGYTF
CDR3nt: TGTGCCAGCAGTTTACCGGATGGCTACACCTTC
v_gene: TRBV28
abundance: -
d_gene: -
j_gene: TRBJ1-2

CDR3aa: CASSPGRTNTGELFF
CDR3nt: TGTGCCAGCTCACCCGGCAGAACGAACACCGGGGAGCTGTTTTTT
v_gene: TRBV18
abundance: -
d_gene: -
j_gene: TRBJ2-2

CDR3aa: CASSAHHSENTEAFF
CDR3nt: TGCGCCAGCAGTGCTCATCACTCAGAGAACACTGAAGCTTTCTTT
v_gene: TRBV10-2
abundance: -
d_gene: -
j_gene: TRBJ1-1

CDR3aa: CASSFRTGGNTEAFF
CDR3nt: TGTGCCAGCAGCTTTAGGACAGGGGGGAACACTGAAGCTTTCTTT
v_gene: TRBV5-4
abundance: -
d_gene: TRBD1
j_gene: TRBJ1-1

CDR3aa: CAWSATGAAGGGYTF
CDR3nt: TGTGCCTGGAGTGCGACAGGGGCCGCGGGTGGTGGCTACACCTTC
v_gene: TRBV30
abundance: -
d_gene: TRBD1
j_gene: TRBJ1-2

CDR3aa: CAWRVAGGPGQFF
CDR3nt: TGTGCCTGGAGGGTAGCGGGAGGGCCGGGTCAGTTCTTC
v_gene: TRBV30
abundance: -
d_gene: TRBD2
j_gene: TRBJ2-1

CDR3aa: CASSLAASGRATTETQYF
CDR3nt: TGCGCCAGCAGCTTGGCGGCTAGCGGGAGGGCCACAACAGAGACCCAGTACTTC
v_gene: TRBV5-1
abundance: -
d_gene: TRBD2
j_gene: TRBJ2-5

CDR3aa: CASSFGTANTEAFF
CDR3nt: TGTGCCAGCAGCTTCGGGACAGCGAACACTGAAGCTTTCTTT
v_gene: TRBV7-8
abundance: -
d_gene: TRBD1
j_gene: TRBJ1-1

CDR3aa: CASSYRRNEKLFF
CDR3nt: TGTGCCAGCAGTTACAGGCGTAATGAAAAACTGTTTTTT
v_gene: TRBV6-5
abundance: -
d_gene: -
j_gene: TRBJ1-4

CDR3aa: CASSFTGGRNYGYTF
CDR3nt: TGTGCCAGCAGCTTTACAGGGGGAAGAAACTATGGCTACACCTTC
v_gene: TRBV7-9
abundance: -
d_gene: TRBD1
j_gene: TRBJ1-2

CDR3aa: CATSDLPQETQYF
CDR3nt: TGTGCCACCAGTGATTTACCCCAAGAGACCCAGTACTTC
v_gene: TRBV24-1
abundance: -
d_gene: -
j_gene: TRBJ2-5

CDR3aa: CAIPRDPYNEQFF
CDR3nt: TGTGCCATCCCTCGGGACCCCTACAATGAGCAGTTCTTC
v_gene: TRBV2
abundance: -
d_gene: -
j_gene: TRBJ2-1